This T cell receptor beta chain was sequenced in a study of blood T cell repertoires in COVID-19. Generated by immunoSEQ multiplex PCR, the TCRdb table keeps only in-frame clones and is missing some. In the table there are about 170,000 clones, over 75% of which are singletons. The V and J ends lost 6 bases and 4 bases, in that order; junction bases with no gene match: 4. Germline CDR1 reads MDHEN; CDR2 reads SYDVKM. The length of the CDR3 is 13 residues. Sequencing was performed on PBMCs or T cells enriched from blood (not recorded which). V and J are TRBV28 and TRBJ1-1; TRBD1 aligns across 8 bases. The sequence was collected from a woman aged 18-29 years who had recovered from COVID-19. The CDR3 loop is CASRRQGSTEAFF. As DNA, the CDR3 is TGTGCCAGCAGGAGACAGGGGTCCACTGAAGCTTTCTTT.